These 15 T cell receptor beta chains were all obtained from the same sample, sequenced in a study of blood T cell repertoires in COVID-19. Method: immunoSEQ multiplex PCR; TCRdb's copy keeps in-frame clones and lacks some. The profile shows 160,000 or so clones, 70% to 85% of them singletons. Material: PBMCs or T cells enriched from blood (not recorded which). The receptor set was obtained from a man over 45 who had recovered from COVID-19.

A remark on this clone: The identical CDR3 is also encoded by other nucleotide sequences in the sample. V is TRBV18 and J is TRBJ2-3, with D possibly TRBD1 on 6 matching bases. The CDR3 is 15 residues long. The germline V and J ends were trimmed by 2 bases and 0 bases, with 9 bases remaining between them. The V gene's germline CDR1 is KGHSH and CDR2 LQKENI. CDR3 coding DNA: TGTGCCAGCTCACCAGCGACAGGCAGCACAGATACGCAGTATTTT. Translated: CASSPATGSTDTQYF.

The rearrangement links TRBV30 to TRBJ1-1; weak D call: TRBD1 (6 bases). Germline CDR1 is GTSNPN and CDR2 is SVGIG (reference sequence). The germline V and J ends were trimmed by 3 bases and 3 bases, with 20 bases remaining between them. The CDR3 is made up of 16 amino acids. CDR3 loop: CAWSPAGGGLYTEAFF. The CDR3 DNA reads as TGTGCCTGGAGCCCAGCGGGGGGCGGATTGTACACTGAAGCTTTCTTT.

This clone was counted a few times. The chain carries TRBV15 and TRBJ2-1, with 7 positions matching TRBD1. The germline V gene encodes CDR1 LNHNV and CDR2 YYDKDF (reference sequence). The CDR3 sequence is 15 residues long. V lost 3 bases and J lost 5; bases outside the gene matches: 7. This CDR3 is CATSSLGQLNNEQFF. CDR3 nucleotides: TGTGCCACCAGCAGCTTGGGACAGTTGAACAATGAGCAGTTCTTC.

A few counts support this clone. This chain links TRBV3-1 (or the pseudogene TRBV3-2) with TRBJ2-5; D is unresolved. Germline lookup yields CDR1 LGHDT and CDR2 YNNKEL (reference sequence). Trimming shortened V by 3 bases and J by 3 bases, and 5 bases separated the two germline ends. The length of the CDR3 is 12 residues. This CDR3 is CASSHLKETQYF. Written as DNA, the CDR3 is TGTGCCAGCAGCCATCTTAAAGAGACCCAGTACTTC.

This rearrangement joins TRBV5-1 to TRBJ1-2; a possible D gene is TRBD1 (5 bases). CDR1 and CDR2 from the germline V gene are SGHRS and YFSETQ. The V end lost 4 bases, the J end lost 8 bases, and 12 bases lay between the germline ends. The CDR3 is 12 residues long. CDR3 nucleotide sequence: TGCGCCAGCAGCGACCCGGGGGGGGGCTACACCTTC. The encoded protein is CASSDPGGGYTF.

The CDR3 region has the DNA TGTGCCAGCAGCCAAGTAAGCGGGGGGTTAACAGATACGCAGTATTTT. The encoded protein is CASSQVSGGLTDTQYF. The chain couples TRBV3-1 (or the pseudogene TRBV3-2) to TRBJ2-3; TRBD2 matches 9 bases. CDR1 is LGHDT and CDR2 is YNNKEL in the germline V gene (reference sequence). The CDR3 covers 16 residues. V lost 1 base and J lost 3; bases outside the gene matches: 5.

The rearrangement joins TRBV18 to TRBJ1-4; TRBD1 matches 7 bases. The CDR3 consists of 14 residues. Trimming took 1 base from V and 6 from J; bases not matched to a gene: 2. Germline values: CDR1 KGHSH, CDR2 LQKENI. The CDR3 bases are TGTGCCAGCTCACCACAAGGGGGCTATGAAAAACTGTTTTTT. Translating gives CASSPQGGYEKLFF.

This clone came up once. The chain links TRBV5-8 to TRBJ2-1, with D tentatively TRBD2 (5 bases). Germline V gene data show CDR1 as SGHTS and CDR2 as YDEGEE. The CDR3 has 16 residues. V was cut by 4 bases and J by 0 bases, with 14 bases left in between. Here the CDR3 DNA reads TGTGCCAGCAGCCCCTGGAGCGGAAGCTCCTACAATGAGCAGTTCTTC. Its protein is CASSPWSGSSYNEQFF.

CDR3 nucleotides: TGTGCCAGCAGCGTAGCTCTACAGGGGCCATCGAACACCGGGGAGCTGTTTTTT. It codes for CASSVALQGPSNTGELFF. The genes are TRBV9 and TRBJ2-2, with 7 bases fitting TRBD1. This CDR3 has 18 residues. Germline V gives CDR1 SGDLS, CDR2 YYNGEE. The J segment lost 0 bases and the V segment lost 0 bases, leaving 8 bases of the junction unmatched.

V gene TRBV3-1 (or the pseudogene TRBV3-2) combines with J gene TRBJ2-3; 8 bases are a match to TRBD2. Germline values: CDR1 LGHDT, CDR2 YNNKEL (reference sequence). The ends lost 6 bases at V and 0 bases at J; junction bases unmatched: 2. The CDR3 contains 14 residues. CDR3 sequence (DNA): TGTGCCAGCAGAAGCGGGAGCAGCACAGATACGCAGTATTTT. This codes for CASRSGSSTDTQYF.

With respect to this clone: This CDR3 is also generated by other DNA sequences in the sample. The V call is TRBV5-1, the J call TRBJ1-4; tentatively, D is TRBD1 (6 bases). The CDR3 totals 14 residues. From germline, CDR1 is SGHRS and CDR2 YFSETQ. V was shortened by 4 bases and J by 4 bases, with 11 bases between the two germline ends. The CDR3, as DNA: TGCGCCAGCAGCCTTGGACAGATTAATGAAAAACTGTTTTTT. Protein sequence: CASSLGQINEKLFF.

This chain uses TRBV5-5 with TRBJ1-1; TRBD1 matches at 8 bases. CDR3 length: 15 residues. Unmatched junction bases numbered 8, after V lost 0 bases and J lost 7 bases. Germline V gene data show CDR1 as SGHKS and CDR2 as YYEKEE (reference sequence). The CDR3 DNA reads as TGTGCCAGCAGCTTGGGGGCGACAGGGGTTTTTGAAGCTTTCTTT. Its translation is CASSLGATGVFEAFF.

The V call is TRBV5-1, the J call TRBJ2-7, with 8 bases lining up with TRBD1. Germline lookup yields CDR1 SGHRS and CDR2 YFSETQ. With V trimmed by 4 bases and J by 3 bases, 6 bases remained unmatched. The CDR3 loop spans 14 amino acids. This CDR3 reads CASSMGQVDYEQYF. The CDR3 region has the DNA TGCGCCAGCAGCATGGGACAGGTCGACTACGAGCAGTACTTC.

This clone has only one observation. V usage is TRBV3-1 (or the pseudogene TRBV3-2) and J usage is TRBJ2-1, with 13 bases identical to TRBD2. Germline V gene data show CDR1 as LGHDT and CDR2 as YNNKEL (reference sequence). With V trimmed by 6 bases and J by 0 bases, 8 bases remained unmatched. The length of the CDR3 is 18 residues. CDR3 in DNA: TGTGCCAGCAGTAGCACTAGCGGGGGGGCAAGCTCCTACAATGAGCAGTTCTTC. It is translated as CASSSTSGGASSYNEQFF.

This clone has just one count. The chain joins TRBV3-1 (or the pseudogene TRBV3-2) to TRBJ1-1; 7 bases are shared with TRBD1. Germline lookup yields CDR1 LGHDT and CDR2 YNNKEL (reference sequence). V gave up 4 bases and J gave up 4 bases; unmatched junction bases: 6. This CDR3 spans 14 amino acids. In nucleotides, the CDR3 is TGTGCCAGCAGCCGAAAACAGGGGTTCACTGAAGCTTTCTTT. Translating it yields CASSRKQGFTEAFF.